These T cell receptor beta chains were read from a single sample in a study of blood T cell repertoires in COVID-19. The data were produced by immunoSEQ multiplex PCR, yet TCRdb's version contains in-frame clones alone and is incomplete. The table lists 110,000 or so clones, 83% of them singletons, with 15% to 20% in the top ten. What was sequenced was peripheral blood. The origin of the receptors is a woman in her sixties or seventies with acute or convalescent COVID-19. Each CDR3 is given with its conserved first and last residue. D genes are given only for firm matches. Clone size is stated in some rows and not others, as once, few, many or a class when expanded.

j_gene: TRBJ1-2; v_gene: TRBV11-2; d_gene: TRBD1; abundance: .; CDR3nt: TGTGCCAGCAGCTTGATGGGACAGGGTTATGGCTACACCTTC; CDR3aa: CASSLMGQGYGYTF
j_gene: TRBJ1-5; v_gene: TRBV10-2; d_gene: .; abundance: .; CDR3nt: TGCGCCACCCAGGGATCCAATCAGCCCCAGCATTTT; CDR3aa: CATQGSNQPQHF
j_gene: TRBJ1-1; v_gene: TRBV29-1; d_gene: .; abundance: many; CDR3nt: TGCAGCGTTGACAGGGCCAGCACTGAAGCTTTCTTT; CDR3aa: CSVDRASTEAFF
j_gene: TRBJ1-2; v_gene: TRBV7-3; d_gene: .; abundance: .; CDR3nt: TGTGCCAGCAGCTTAACACCGGGACTGGAGGGCTACACCTTC; CDR3aa: CASSLTPGLEGYTF
j_gene: TRBJ2-7; v_gene: TRBV4-2; d_gene: .; abundance: .; CDR3nt: TGTGCCAGCAGCGGTACCGGGGTCTCCTACGAGCAGTACTTC; CDR3aa: CASSGTGVSYEQYF
j_gene: TRBJ2-1; v_gene: TRBV27; d_gene: .; abundance: .; CDR3nt: TGTGCCAGCAGCCCTCTTGGGGCTATAACCTCCGATGAGCAGTTCTTC; CDR3aa: CASSPLGAITSDEQFF
j_gene: TRBJ1-2; v_gene: TRBV9; d_gene: TRBD1; abundance: .; CDR3nt: TGTGCCAGCAGCGCCCGGGCGGAGGGGGCTGGCGGCTACACCTTC; CDR3aa: CASSARAEGAGGYTF
j_gene: TRBJ2-7; v_gene: TRBV30; d_gene: TRBD2; abundance: many; CDR3nt: TGTGCCTGGAGTACACGGACTAGCGGGATTGTGATCAGCTCCTACGAGCAGTACTTC; CDR3aa: CAWSTRTSGIVISSYEQYF
j_gene: TRBJ2-1; v_gene: TRBV5-4; d_gene: TRBD2; abundance: once; CDR3nt: TGTGCCAGCAGGGGTACTAGCGACAGATACAATGAGCAGTTCTTC; CDR3aa: CASRGTSDRYNEQFF
j_gene: TRBJ1-2; v_gene: TRBV6-2/TRBV6-3; d_gene: .; abundance: .; CDR3nt: TGTGCCAGCGGCCAGGGGCGACCTTATGGCTACACCTTC; CDR3aa: CASGQGRPYGYTF
j_gene: TRBJ2-5; v_gene: TRBV5-4; d_gene: TRBD2; abundance: .; CDR3nt: TGTGCCAGCAGCTTGGCCGCGGGGGGGGGAAAAGAGACCCAGTACTTC; CDR3aa: CASSLAAGGGKETQYF
j_gene: TRBJ2-1; v_gene: TRBV5-1; d_gene: TRBD2; abundance: .; CDR3nt: TGCGCCAGCAGGGCATCGGGGGGCAATGAGCAGTTCTTC; CDR3aa: CASRASGGNEQFF
j_gene: TRBJ2-2; v_gene: TRBV7-2; d_gene: TRBD2; abundance: .; CDR3nt: TGTGCCAGCAGCGCGGGGAGGGTTGGATTCAACACCGGGGAGCTGTTTTTT; CDR3aa: CASSAGRVGFNTGELFF
j_gene: TRBJ2-1; v_gene: TRBV28; d_gene: .; abundance: .; CDR3nt: TGTGCCAGCAGTTTTGACACCTCCCGGGGGAATAAGCAGTTCTTC; CDR3aa: CASSFDTSRGNKQFF
j_gene: TRBJ2-3; v_gene: TRBV5-1; d_gene: .; abundance: .; CDR3nt: TGCGCCAGCAGCTTGACCGGGGTCCCCACAGATACGCAGTATTTT; CDR3aa: CASSLTGVPTDTQYF
j_gene: TRBJ1-4; v_gene: TRBV18; d_gene: TRBD1; abundance: .; CDR3nt: TGTGCCAGCTCACCACGGACAGGGTCGGAGGAAAAACTGTTTTTT; CDR3aa: CASSPRTGSEEKLFF
j_gene: TRBJ2-2; v_gene: TRBV24-1; d_gene: TRBD1; abundance: .; CDR3nt: TGTGCCACCAGTGATTCACTGGACAGGGCCAGCGGGGAGCTGTTTTTT; CDR3aa: CATSDSLDRASGELFF
j_gene: TRBJ1-2; v_gene: TRBV5-4; d_gene: .; abundance: once; CDR3nt: TGTGCCAGCAGCCCCGGAGGGGGAGGGATTGACTATGGCTACACCTTC; CDR3aa: CASSPGGGGIDYGYTF
j_gene: TRBJ1-2; v_gene: TRBV28; d_gene: .; abundance: .; CDR3nt: TGTGCCAGCAGTTTAAGCGACAGCGAGCTACGCTACACCTTC; CDR3aa: CASSLSDSELRYTF
j_gene: TRBJ1-1; v_gene: TRBV3-1/TRBV3-2; d_gene: TRBD1; abundance: once; CDR3nt: TGTGCCAGCAGCGCGGGACAGGCGGGGAACACTGAAGCTTTCTTT; CDR3aa: CASSAGQAGNTEAFF
j_gene: TRBJ1-2; v_gene: TRBV28; d_gene: .; abundance: .; CDR3nt: TGTGCCAGCAGTTTATCGGGGGGAGGCAATGGCTACACCTTC; CDR3aa: CASSLSGGGNGYTF
j_gene: TRBJ2-5; v_gene: TRBV11-2; d_gene: TRBD1; abundance: .; CDR3nt: TGTGCCAGCACCTTACAGGGGGCGGATGGAGAGACCCAGTACTTC; CDR3aa: CASTLQGADGETQYF
j_gene: TRBJ2-2; v_gene: TRBV5-1; d_gene: .; abundance: few; CDR3nt: TGCGCCAGCAGCTTAGAGCGGTCGGCGGGCACCGGGGAGCTGTTTTTT; CDR3aa: CASSLERSAGTGELFF
j_gene: TRBJ2-2; v_gene: TRBV5-1; d_gene: .; abundance: .; CDR3nt: TGCGCCAGCAGCTTATGGAGGGCGGCGAACACCGGGGAGCTGTTTTTT; CDR3aa: CASSLWRAANTGELFF